Shown below are 17 T cell receptor beta chains from a single sample sequenced in a study of Graves' ophthalmopathy and Graves' hyperthyroidism. RNA transcripts were the source from which TCR beta CDR3 regions were amplified. An opening RT-PCR round employed HTBI primers and preceded a second-round multiplex PCR. Via MiXCR, TCRdb re-called the multiplex PCR reads, giving one row per CDR3 protein. Of around 670,000 distinct CDR3 sequences listed, roughly 41% are singletons. The sequencing input was peripheral blood. The receptors come from an adult man with Graves' ophthalmopathy.

The V gene is TRBV15, the J gene TRBJ1-2; tentative D call: TRBD1 (5 bases). Germline-derived CDR1 and CDR2 are LNHNV and YYDKDF (reference sequence). Trimming stripped 11 bases from V and 0 bases from J, with 13 bases between. The CDR3 has 13 amino acids. The CDR3 DNA sequence: TGTGCCTGGAGTATGACAGCTAACTATGGCTACACCTTC. Amino acid sequence: CAWSMTANYGYTF.

A remark on this clonotype: Given a much more abundant clone one base away, this may be a read error. The rearrangement links TRBV2 to TRBJ2-5; TRBD1 or TRBD2 may be the D gene (5 bases each). Trimming left V 1 base short and J 5 bases short, with 8 bases between. The germline V gene encodes CDR1 SNHLY and CDR2 FYNNEI. CDR3 length: 13 residues. In DNA form, the CDR3 reads TGTGCCAGCAGTGAAGTGGGGGAGGAGACCCAGTACTTC. Translated: CASSEVGEETQYF.

This chain uses TRBV10-3 with TRBJ2-7, with D hard to call. V lost 2 bases and J 3 bases, leaving 11 bases between the germline ends. Germline V gene lookup returns CDR1 ENHRY and CDR2 SYGVKD. The CDR3 loop spans 14 amino acids. The CDR3 nucleotides are TGTGCCATCAGTGAGGGGCAGGACGGCTACGAGCAGTACTTC. Its translation is CAISEGQDGYEQYF.

This clonotype was seen a few times. V gene TRBV10-3 combines with J gene TRBJ1-2, with D tentatively TRBD1 (5 bases). Germline CDR1 is ENHRY and CDR2 is SYGVKD. This CDR3 spans 16 amino acids. The V gene lost 10 bases and the J gene lost 2 bases, with 23 bases spanning the gap. CDR3 amino acids: CASRAYSGRWNYGYTF. The DNA of the CDR3 is TGTGCCAGCAGAGCTTATTCAGGGCGGTGGAACTATGGCTACACCTTC.

This clonotype has more than one count but fewer than ten. The V call is TRBV19, the J call TRBJ2-2; 8 bases match TRBD1. Per the germline V gene, CDR1 is LNHDA and CDR2 is SQIVND (reference sequence). The CDR3 is made up of 15 amino acids. J was trimmed by 3 bases and V by 4 bases; bases with no gene match: 4. DNA for the CDR3: TGTGCCAGTAGTACCTCGGACAGGGACACCGGGGAGCTGTTTTTT. This encodes CASSTSDRDTGELFF.

In its sample, this clonotype was seen many times. The chain is built from TRBV7-2 and TRBJ2-7; 11 nucleotides line up with TRBD2. CDR1 is SGHTA, CDR2 FQGNSA, per germline. The CDR3 loop spans 14 amino acids. Losses at the gene ends were 4 bases for V and 6 bases for J; bases not matched to a gene: 5. CDR3 residues: CASSSRLAGSEQYF. DNA of the CDR3: TGTGCCAGCAGCTCACGACTAGCGGGAAGCGAGCAGTACTTC.

The J gene is TRBJ2-7, the V gene TRBV24-1; 8 positions match TRBD2. Germline loops: CDR1 KGHDR, CDR2 SFDVKD. CDR3 length: 16 amino acids. Losses at the gene ends were 11 bases for V and 2 bases for J; bases not matched to a gene: 16. Here the CDR3 DNA reads TGTGCCAGCAGAAATCTGCGGGGGGACGCTACCTACGAGCAGTACTTC. Its protein is CASRNLRGDATYEQYF.

This clonotype was recorded a few times. The chain links TRBV12-3 or TRBV12-4 to TRBJ2-7, with D maybe TRBD1 (6 bases). The CDR3 covers 13 residues. The germline V and J ends were trimmed by 6 bases and 3 bases, with 12 bases remaining between them. CDR3 DNA sequence: TGTGCCAGCAGAAAAGGACAGATCTACGAGCAGTACTTC. It is translated as CASRKGQIYEQYF.

This clonotype showed up many times. The chain carries TRBV15 and TRBJ2-5, with D hard to call. The ends were cut back, 0 bases at V and 5 bases at J, with 16 bases in the middle. Germline V CDR1 and CDR2: LNHNV, YYDKDF (reference sequence). The CDR3 length is 16 residues. The CDR3 DNA reads as TGTGCCACCAGCAGAGATCCCGCCCGGGCCAGGGAGACCCAGTACTTC. It yields the protein CATSRDPARARETQYF.

There are a few counts of this clonotype. This sequence joins TRBV9 and TRBJ1-5, with a weak D call TRBD1 (6 bases). The germline gives CDR1 SGDLS, CDR2 YYNGEE. The CDR3 length is 16 residues. V gave up 4 bases and J gave up 6 bases, with 20 bases separating them. CDR3 DNA: TGTGCCAGCAGCCCACACGACAGTTTCAGGGGTCAGCCCCAGCATTTT. Protein sequence: CASSPHDSFRGQPQHF.

The chain has TRBV7-9 and TRBJ1-1; a possible D gene is TRBD1 (6 bases). The CDR3 spans 15 residues. In germline, CDR1 is SEHNR, CDR2 FQNEAQ (reference sequence). Trimming cost V 5 bases and J 0 bases, with 13 bases left between them. The CDR3 region has the DNA TGTGCCAGCAGCCAGACAGGAGATTTGAACACTGAAGCTTTCTTT. This codes for CASSQTGDLNTEAFF.

This clonotype was detected many times. The V and J genes are TRBV25-1 and TRBJ2-2; TRBD1 matches 8 bases. V shed 1 base, J shed 4 bases, and the junction held 2 bases outside the gene matches. This CDR3 has 15 amino acids. Germline lookup yields CDR1 MGHDK and CDR2 SYGVNS. The CDR3 bases are TGTGCCAGCAGTGAATTCAGGGGGCCCACCGGGGAGCTGTTTTTT. Translation gives CASSEFRGPTGELFF.

This clonotype was observed many times. CDR3 nucleotides: TGCAGCGTTGAAGATGGTGGCGCTTCCGGGGGCAGGGGGCGAGGTCAGCCCCAGCATTTT. Its protein product is CSVEDGGASGGRGRGQPQHF. The chain uses TRBV29-1 and TRBJ1-5; 8 nucleotides agree with TRBD1. The CDR3 runs 20 residues. After removal of 0 bases from V and 6 bases from J, the junction contained 22 bases not matched to a gene. CDR1 SQVTM and CDR2 ANQGSEA come from the germline V gene.

In this sample, this clonotype turned up many times. The chain has TRBV12-3 or TRBV12-4 and TRBJ1-1; no firm D call. V was cut by 6 bases and J by 10 bases, with 15 bases left in between. The length of the CDR3 is 12 residues. CDR3 sequence (DNA): TGTGCCAGCAGCCCCCTCGTGCTGAGAGCTTTCTTT. As protein: CASSPLVLRAFF.

CDR3 DNA: TGTGCCAGCAGCTTAGGGTTCCGTCGCGGCACCGGGGAGCTGTTTTTT. Translation gives CASSLGFRRGTGELFF. J is TRBJ2-2 and V is TRBV7-8; D unresolved. The CDR3 is made up of 16 amino acids. Germline V gene sequence: CDR1 SGHVS, CDR2 FQNEAQ. V lost 1 base and J lost 4, with 13 bases in between. The entire variable domain, with the rest obtained from reference TRBV7-8 and TRBJ2-2, is as follows: GAGVSQSPRYKVAKRGQDVALRCDPISGHVSLFWYQQALGQGPEFLTYFQNEAQLDKSGLPSDRFFAERPEGSVSTLKIQRTQQEDSAVYLCASSLGFRRGTGELFFGEGSRLTVL.

The chain recombines TRBV5-6 with TRBJ1-4, with D perhaps matching TRBD1 (6 bases). V dropped 2 bases and J dropped 0 bases, with 11 bases sitting between them. Germline assignment: CDR1 SGHDT and CDR2 YYEEEE. The CDR3 covers 16 residues. The CDR3 DNA sequence: TGTGCCAGCAGCTTAGGGGGGGGCGCAACTAATGAAAAACTGTTTTTT. Translating gives CASSLGGGATNEKLFF.

This clonotype appeared a few times. The gene calls are TRBV2 and TRBJ2-3; TRBD2 matches 11 bases. After removal of 6 bases from V and 4 bases from J, the junction contained 6 bases not matched to a gene. Germline V gene lookup returns CDR1 SNHLY and CDR2 FYNNEI. The CDR3 sequence is 15 residues long. The CDR3: CASRILAGDADTQYF. The CDR3 DNA reads TGTGCCAGCAGGATACTAGCGGGAGATGCAGATACGCAGTATTTT. Supplemented by reference TRBV2 and TRBJ2-3, the full variable domain reads EPEVTQTPSHQVTQMGQEVILRCVPISNHLYFYWYRQILGQKVEFLVSFYNNEISEKSEIFDDQFSVERPDGSNFTLKIRSTKLEDSAMYFCASRILAGDADTQYFGPGTRLTVL.